This TCR beta chain is drawn from a study of blood T cell repertoires in COVID-19. CDR3 length equals 15 residues. V lost 1 base, J lost 5 bases, and 5 bases stayed unmatched. In germline, CDR1 is MNHNS, CDR2 SASEGT. Profiled with immunoSEQ multiplex PCR; TCRdb holds only in-frame clones, not every one. Here the sample spans tens of thousands of clones, around 80% being singletons. The clonotype comes from a man over 45 with active or convalescent COVID-19. The sample taken for sequencing was peripheral blood. This chain uses TRBV6-1 with TRBJ2-7; the match to TRBD2 covers 10 bases. CDR3 region: CASSEVPSGGNEQYV. The DNA for the CDR3 is TGTGCCAGCAGTGAAGTTCCTAGCGGGGGTAACGAGCAGTACGTC.